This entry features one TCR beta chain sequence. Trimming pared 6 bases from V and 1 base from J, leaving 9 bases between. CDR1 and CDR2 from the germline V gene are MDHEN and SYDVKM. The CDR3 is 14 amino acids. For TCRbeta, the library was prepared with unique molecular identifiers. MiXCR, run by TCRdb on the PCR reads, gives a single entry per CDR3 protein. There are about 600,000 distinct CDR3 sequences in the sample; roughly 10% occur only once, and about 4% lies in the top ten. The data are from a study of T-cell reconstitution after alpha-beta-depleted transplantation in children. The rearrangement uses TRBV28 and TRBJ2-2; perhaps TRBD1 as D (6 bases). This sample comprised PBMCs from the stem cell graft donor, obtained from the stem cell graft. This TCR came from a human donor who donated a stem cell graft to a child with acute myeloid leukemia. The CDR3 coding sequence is TGTGCCAGCAGACGGACAGAGAACACCGGGGAGCTGTTTTTT. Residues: CASRRTENTGELFF.